This TCR beta chain originates from a study of blood T cell repertoires in COVID-19 (TCRdb year 2020). Regarding the complete study: Samples from collaborators originated in the United States, Italy and Spain and spanned both the acute and convalescent phases of COVID-19. A de-identified subject ID, COVID-19 status, age in years and sex were almost always included in the sample metadata. Deeply sampled blood TCRbeta repertoires from subjects exposed to, actively infected with, or recovered from COVID-19 were included in the dataset. The samples were drawn from two sources: the first 160 participants of the ongoing ImmuneRACE study, and 1,000 to 1,500 subjects contributed by 6 global collaborators. The material from the prospective study consisted of cDNA or gDNA derived from T cells, B-cell-depleted T cells, or PBMCs. The repertoires were released in a freely available public database meant as a resource for research on the immune response to SARS-CoV-2. Where available, HLA class I and class II types were obtained from metadata supplied by the sample provider rather than from assay-based typing.

Broad study findings and their caveats: Clinical and demographic metadata were provided uncurated, with the amount varying by source and participant.

Enrolling through a virtual design, the prospective study's participants ranged in age from roughly 18 to 100 years and lived across more than 20 United States geographic areas. In the prospective study, cohorts were assigned on the basis of participant-reported clinical history obtained from a screening survey and a study questionnaire. ImmuneRACE Cohort 3 recovered participants were defined by two consecutive negative NP/OP PCR tests, healthcare professional clearance, or symptom resolution. In the prospective study, mobile phlebotomists collected whole blood, serum and a nasopharyngeal or oropharyngeal swab from each participant. Over a 2-month period, participants in the prospective study had the option of providing additional blood draws and questionnaires. Prospective study blood samples were shipped either frozen or at room temperature before DNA extraction. Trimming takes 6 bases from V and 0 bases from J, and the germline ends sit 11 bases apart. Based on the germline V gene, the CDR1 and CDR2 sequences are SNHLY and FYNNEI. Inclusive of the bounding cysteine and phenylalanine, the CDR3 is 14 residues long. The read is trimmed to its CDR3 DNA, 42 bases read in frame from base 1.

TCRbeta CDR3 regions were amplified from genomic DNA by means of the immunoSEQ Assay, a bias-controlled multiplex PCR. The paper's data handling went like this. The number of nucleated cells in each sample was estimated from the amplification of reference gene primers within the assay. To quantify the absolute abundance of each unique TCRbeta CDR3 rearrangement, sequence reads were collapsed and filtered. For each sample, productive Simpson clonality was calculated as the square root of Simpson's diversity index over productive rearrangements. TCRdb carries this immuneACCESS record with in-frame sequences only. Its versions omit some clonotypes, under half of them owing to an unresolved V gene in the studies checked, with the rest unexplained. That table supplies the V and J calls and clone size; D and trimming were determined from the DNA. The sample profile shows hundreds of thousands of clones; around 87% of them were found once. Approximately 2.5% of the sample rests with the top ten.

This clone was counted between two and nine times. The clone's antigen remains unknown. Base qualities are missing; no much larger clone stands one base away. This receptor was identified in a woman aged 18-30 years who had recovered from COVID-19. The sequencing input was PBMCs or T cells enriched from blood (not recorded which). The chain is assembled from TRBV2 and TRBJ1-1; TRBD1 is a weak D gene call, 6 bases matching. The sequenced DNA: TGTGCCAGCAGCCCGGACAGATTGAACACTGAAGCTTTCTTT. This sequence encodes CASSPDRLNTEAFF.